This T cell receptor (beta chain) was captured by sequencing in a study of blood T cell repertoires in COVID-19. Across the study: Sites in the United States, Italy and Spain provided acute and convalescent COVID-19 samples.

Original methodology: Nucleated cell counts were estimated from reference gene primer amplification. Clones were read by immunoSEQ multiplex PCR, and TCRdb kept only the in-frame ones, dropping some. V and J calls and clone size are given by that table; D and trimming were obtained from the DNA. The top ten hold about 1.9% of the sample, which has some 130,000 clones, roughly 69% seen once. This clone has a single count. Germline values: CDR1 MNHNY, CDR2 SVGAGI (reference sequence). The CDR3 contains 15 residues. Losses at the gene ends were 6 bases for V and 5 bases for J; bases not matched to a gene: 11.

The TCR comes from a woman aged 70 to 79 with acute or convalescent COVID-19. The V call is TRBV6-6, the J call TRBJ2-7; 9 bases are shared with TRBD1. The sample consisted of peripheral blood. This CDR3 reads CASRPPGQGIHEQYF. DNA of the CDR3: TGTGCCAGCAGGCCTCCGGGACAGGGTATACACGAGCAGTACTTC.